The rows below give T cell receptor beta chains drawn from one sample of a study of Ad26.COV2.S vaccination and SARS-CoV-2 variants. The data were produced by immunoSEQ multiplex PCR, yet TCRdb's version contains in-frame clones alone and is incomplete. The data contain 430,000 or so clones, 89% of them singletons. The sample was peripheral blood, taken in a trial of Ad26.COV2.S vaccine versus placebo. The receptor set was obtained from a person aged 18 to 59 who received the Ad26.COV2.S COVID-19 vaccine or a placebo. The CDR3 runs from the conserved cysteine through the conserved F or W. A D gene is named only where the DNA matches it firmly. Size tells how often a clone was seen (once, few, many) or the class of an expanded clone, and some rows leave it out.

clone_size	d_call	v_call	j_call	cdr3_nt	cdr3_aa
NA	NA	TRBV2	TRBJ1-1	TGTGCCAGCAGTGAAGCGCTCCGGGGGGCTTCTGAAGCTTTCTTT	CASSEALRGASEAFF
NA	NA	TRBV5-1	TRBJ2-3	TGCGCCAGCAGCTCCGCCGGCTCAGATACGCAGTATTTT	CASSSAGSDTQYF
NA	NA	TRBV19	TRBJ2-2	TGTGCCAGTAGTCGGTTAACTCAGGGCCGAGGGTATTACGGGGAGCTGTTTTTT	CASSRLTQGRGYYGELFF
once	TRBD2	TRBV7-9	TRBJ2-5	TGTGCCAGCACCGTTGGTGGCGCCACTAGCGGGAGGGGTGAGACCCAGTACTTC	CASTVGGATSGRGETQYF
few	NA	TRBV7-2	TRBJ2-7	TGTGCCAGCAGCTTAGCGGCTAGCTCCTACGAGCAGTACTTC	CASSLAASSYEQYF
NA	TRBD1	TRBV7-2	TRBJ2-5	TGTGCCAGCAGCCTCGGACAGGGGGATCTTCAAGAGACCCAGTACTTC	CASSLGQGDLQETQYF
NA	NA	TRBV15	TRBJ1-1	TGTGCCACCAGCAGTGGTCAGATAGGGACTGAAGCTTTCTTT	CATSSGQIGTEAFF
NA	NA	TRBV11-2	TRBJ1-6	TGTGCCAGCAGCAACACAACCGGGACAATAGGATCACCCCTCCACTTT	CASSNTTGTIGSPLHF
NA	NA	TRBV4-3	TRBJ2-5	TGCGCCAGCAGCCAAGGGTATCGGACGGGATCTGAGACCCAGTACTTC	CASSQGYRTGSETQYF
once	TRBD2	TRBV3-1/TRBV3-2	TRBJ2-3	TGTGCCAGCAGCCAAGATCTAAGGACTAGCGGGGGTCCCGATACGCAGTATTTT	CASSQDLRTSGGPDTQYF
NA	NA	TRBV7-9	TRBJ2-2	TGTGCCAGCAGCTTACCCACCGGGGAGCTGTTTTTT	CASSLPTGELFF
NA	NA	TRBV7-2	TRBJ1-3	TGTGCCAGCAGCTTAGCAGGTTCGGGGGCTGGAAACACCATATATTTT	CASSLAGSGAGNTIYF
NA	NA	TRBV7-3	TRBJ2-1	TGTGCCAGCAGCAACGGGAACAATGAGCAGTTCTTC	CASSNGNNEQFF
NA	NA	TRBV7-2	TRBJ2-7	TGTGCCAGCAGCTTCCTTGAGGGTAGGGGTTCCTACGAGCAGTACTTC	CASSFLEGRGSYEQYF
NA	NA	TRBV29-1	TRBJ1-2	TGCAGCGTTGAAGACCCTTGGGGGGATGGCTACACCTTC	CSVEDPWGDGYTF
NA	NA	TRBV29-1	TRBJ2-6	TGCAGCGTAAGAGTGGGCGCTGGGGCCAACGTCCTGACTTTC	CSVRVGAGANVLTF
NA	NA	TRBV4-2	TRBJ1-2	TGTGCCAGCAGCCCGGGGGCGCATGGCTACACCTTC	CASSPGAHGYTF
NA	NA	TRBV6-1	TRBJ1-2	TGTGCCAGCAGTGAAAGGTTATCGGGTGCCCCTAACTATGGCTACACCTTC	CASSERLSGAPNYGYTF
NA	TRBD2	TRBV5-1	TRBJ2-1	TGCGCCAGCAGCTACGGACTAGCGGGGGGCTTTGAGCAGTTCTTC	CASSYGLAGGFEQFF
few	NA	TRBV6-6	TRBJ1-1	TGTGCCAGCAGACAGGACCTAACGGGGAACACTGAAGCTTTCTTT	CASRQDLTGNTEAFF
NA	NA	TRBV9	TRBJ1-6	TGTGCCAGCAGCGTAGGGGGGAATCGGGATTCACCCCTCCACTTT	CASSVGGNRDSPLHF
NA	NA	TRBV19	TRBJ1-5	TGTGCCAGTAGTATTACAAGAGAGTGGGTCCAGCCCCAGCATTTT	CASSITREWVQPQHF
NA	NA	TRBV9	TRBJ2-7	TGTGCCAGCAGCTCAAAACTTCAGGGGGGGTACGAGCAGTACTTC	CASSSKLQGGYEQYF
NA	NA	TRBV18	TRBJ1-1	TGTGCCAGCTCACTGGACAGGAACACTGAAGCTTTCTTT	CASSLDRNTEAFF
NA	TRBD1	TRBV4-1	TRBJ2-2	TGCGCCAGCAGCCGCCTCTGGACAGGAGGTAACACCGGGGAGCTGTTTTTT	CASSRLWTGGNTGELFF
NA	NA	TRBV9	TRBJ2-2	TGTGCCAGCAGCGCTCGCCCGGACCAACCTAACACCGGGGAGCTGTTTTTT	CASSARPDQPNTGELFF
NA	NA	TRBV19	TRBJ1-6	TGTGCCAGTAGCAGGGTCAGGTCACCCCTCCACTTT	CASSRVRSPLHF
NA	TRBD1	TRBV6-2/TRBV6-3	TRBJ2-7	TGTGCCAGCAGTTACTTACAGGGGGCCTACGAGCAGTACTTC	CASSYLQGAYEQYF
NA	NA	TRBV7-9	TRBJ2-5	TGTGCCAGCAGCCTACAGGCCCAAGAGACCCAGTACTTC	CASSLQAQETQYF
NA	TRBD1	TRBV29-1	TRBJ1-4	TGCAGCGTTGCGGACAGGGGATCTAATGAAAAACTGTTTTTT	CSVADRGSNEKLFF
NA	NA	TRBV15	TRBJ1-2	TGTGCCACCAGCAGAGAGCCTGGACAATACTATGGCTACACCTTC	CATSREPGQYYGYTF
NA	TRBD2	TRBV4-3	TRBJ2-2	TGCGCCAGCAGCCAAAATGTAGCGGGAGTAGGCGGGGAGCTGTTTTTT	CASSQNVAGVGGELFF
NA	NA	TRBV12-3/TRBV12-4	TRBJ2-1	TGTGCCAGCAGTCCCCAGGATGAGCAGTTCTTC	CASSPQDEQFF
NA	NA	TRBV5-1	TRBJ2-3	TGCGCCAGCAGCACCCGCGGGGGCTTCACAGATACGCAGTATTTT	CASSTRGGFTDTQYF
NA	NA	TRBV11-3	TRBJ2-2	TGTGCCAGCAGCGCTCGACGGAACTCGAACACCGGGGAGCTGTTTTTT	CASSARRNSNTGELFF
NA	TRBD2	TRBV7-2	TRBJ2-5	TGTGCCAGCAGCCTCCTTGGGCTAGCGGGGGGAGAAGAGACCCAGTACTTC	CASSLLGLAGGEETQYF
once	NA	TRBV20-1	TRBJ1-2	TGCAGTGCTAGTTTGAACGCCTGGTATGGCTACACCTTC	CSASLNAWYGYTF
NA	NA	TRBV5-4	TRBJ2-5	TGTGCCAGCAGCGACGGAAGGAGTAGAGTACAAGAGACCCAGTACTTC	CASSDGRSRVQETQYF
once	TRBD2	TRBV12-5	TRBJ2-1	TGTGCTAGTGGCCTGGGACTAGCAGCGAATGAGCAGTTCTTC	CASGLGLAANEQFF
once	NA	TRBV5-1	TRBJ1-1	TGCGCCAGCAGCTTGCAGGATGCGAACACTGAAGCTTTCTTT	CASSLQDANTEAFF
NA	NA	TRBV5-1	TRBJ1-2	TGCGCCAGCTCCCCGAGGAGTGACAACTATGGCTACACCTTC	CASSPRSDNYGYTF
NA	NA	TRBV7-9	TRBJ1-1	TGTGCCAGCAGCTTAGCGGGGGCGCCGCTCCCTGAAGCTTTCTTT	CASSLAGAPLPEAFF
NA	TRBD1	TRBV5-5	TRBJ1-4	TGTGCCAGCAGCTCCTCCGGGACAGGGGATGAAAAACTGTTTTTT	CASSSSGTGDEKLFF
NA	NA	TRBV5-1	TRBJ1-5	TGCGCCAGCAGCTTGTCCCCCCTTAGTCAGCCCCAGCATTTT	CASSLSPLSQPQHF
NA	NA	TRBV18	TRBJ1-2	TGTGCCAGCTCACCCGTCGGGGGGGAAGATGGCTACACCTTC	CASSPVGGEDGYTF
NA	NA	TRBV7-2	TRBJ2-5	TGTGCCAGCAGCTTAGTGGGGACCCAGTACTTC	CASSLVGTQYF
NA	TRBD2	TRBV19	TRBJ2-1	TGTGCCAGTAGTGAAGTAGCGGGAGCGAGGAACAATGAGCAGTTCTTC	CASSEVAGARNNEQFF
once	TRBD2	TRBV13	TRBJ2-5	TGTGCCAGCAGCTCTAGCGGCGAGGGTTGGGAGACCCAGTACTTC	CASSSSGEGWETQYF
NA	NA	TRBV24-1	TRBJ1-1	TGTGCCACCAGTGACACCCTGAACACTGAAGCTTTCTTT	CATSDTLNTEAFF
NA	NA	TRBV6-2/TRBV6-3	TRBJ1-1	TGTGCCAGCAGTTATCCCAGAATAAACACTGAAGCTTTCTTT	CASSYPRINTEAFF
NA	NA	TRBV10-3	TRBJ1-2	TGTGCCATCAGTGGGAGCTATGGCTACACCTTC	CAISGSYGYTF
NA	NA	TRBV20-1	TRBJ2-3	TGCAGTGCTAGTGACAGACGCACAGATACGCAGTATTTT	CSASDRRTDTQYF
NA	NA	TRBV29-1	TRBJ1-5	TGCAGCGTTGAAAATGGAGGCGGCGGGCCCCAGCATTTT	CSVENGGGGPQHF
few	NA	TRBV19	TRBJ2-4	TGTGCCAGTAGTATTATCGGATCGGACATTCAGTACTTC	CASSIIGSDIQYF
NA	NA	TRBV28	TRBJ2-7	TGTGCCAGCAGCCCGGGACAACTATCCTACGAGCAGTACTTC	CASSPGQLSYEQYF